This entry lists 11 T cell receptor beta chains sequenced from one sample in a study of tumor-infiltrating lymphocytes in primary liver carcinoma. Co-extraction yielded RNA and DNA from roughly 20-30 mg of unsorted bulk tissue. The authors made TCR beta cDNA from 400 to 550 ng total RNA with a constant-region primer. Three rounds of nested multiplex PCR with slightly modified ARM-PCR produced TCR beta libraries. The first two PCR rounds used TRBV1-TRBV30 forward primers with a C-beta reverse primer, about 10 cycles each. Via MiXCR, TCRdb re-called the multiplex PCR reads, giving one row per CDR3 protein. The table shows approximately 120,000 distinct CDR3 sequences, with around 60% occurring only once. Sequenced material: liver tumor tissue from sampling region 3. Indicated subset: tumor region T3, left-lateral pole. The receptors derive from a woman aged 60 to 75 with primary liver carcinoma and hepatitis B virus infection.

This clonotype appeared many times. The genes are TRBV5-1 and TRBJ2-2, with D unresolved. Per germline, CDR1 SGHRS and CDR2 YFSETQ. This CDR3 is built from 18 residues. Trimming removed 4 bases at V and 2 bases at J, with 21 bases between. Written as DNA, the CDR3 is TGCGCCAGCAGCCCACTAATACGGACCTTCTCTAACACCGGGGAGCTGTTTTTT. Protein sequence: CASSPLIRTFSNTGELFF.

This clonotype was recorded many times. V is TRBV12-3 or TRBV12-4 and J is TRBJ2-5; D possibly corresponds to TRBD1 (6 bases). The CDR3 contains 17 residues. The V and J ends lost 3 bases and 3 bases respectively, with 20 bases between them. CDR3 loop: CASSLLGQGISKETQYF. The DNA for the CDR3 is TGTGCCAGCAGTTTGTTGGGCCAGGGGATATCCAAAGAGACCCAGTACTTC.

This clonotype was seen only once. Without the conserved terminal phenylalanine or tryptophan, this CDR3 likely stems from a read error. This sequence joins TRBV6-4 and TRBJ2-3, with 11 bases lining up with TRBD2. Germline CDR1 and CDR2: MRHNA and SNTAGT. This CDR3 contains 16 residues. As DNA, the CDR3 is TGTGCCAGTAGTGACGTAGCGGGAGGGTCTACAGATACGCAGTATTGT. It yields the protein CASSDVAGGSTDTQYC.

This clonotype was seen only once. This sequence joins TRBV7-8 and TRBJ2-5; the match to TRBD1 covers 8 bases. V gave up 7 bases and J gave up 5 bases; unmatched junction bases: 12. Germline assignment: CDR1 SGHVS and CDR2 FQNEAQ. This CDR3 spans 15 amino acids. CDR3 sequence (DNA): TGTGCCAGCACCTATCGACAGGGGCCGTCGGAGACCCAGTACTTC. Amino acid sequence: CASTYRQGPSETQYF.

This clonotype has a handful of counts. The chain carries TRBV11-3 and TRBJ2-3; maybe TRBD2 (5 bases). The germline CDR1 and CDR2 sequences are SGHNT and YENEEA. CDR3 length: 12 amino acids. The CDR3 DNA reads TGTGGCGGCAGCGGCGAGTCGGATACGCAGTATTTT. Its translation: CGGSGESDTQYF.

V usage is TRBV4-1 and J usage is TRBJ1-1; a weak D match, TRBD1 (5 bases). This CDR3 has 15 amino acids. The ends were cut back, 4 bases at V and 6 bases at J, with 18 bases in the middle. Germline CDR1 is MGHRA and CDR2 is YSYEKL. The CDR3 nucleotides are TGCGCCAGCAGCCGCGGAATCTCCGGGGACGCTGAAGCTTTCTTT. This encodes CASSRGISGDAEAFF.

With regard to this clonotype: One junction end disagrees with the germline gene, perhaps due to a read error. The chain carries TRBV11-2 and TRBJ2-1; possible D gene TRBD2, 5 bases. Germline CDR1 is SGHAT and CDR2 is FQNNGV. CDR3 length: 15 amino acids. CDR3 loop: CASILEGGENDEQLF. DNA for the CDR3: TGTGCCAGCATCTTAGAGGGTGGGGAGAACGATGAGCAGCTCTTC.

About this clonotype itself: Compared with germline, one end of the junction differs, possibly owing to a read error. V gene TRBV11-2 combines with J gene TRBJ1-5; perhaps TRBD1 as D (6 bases). The germline gives CDR1 SGHAT, CDR2 FQNNGV. The CDR3 is 13 residues long. For the CDR3, the DNA is TGTACCAGCAGCGACGACAGGAGTCAGCCCCAGCATTTT. This gives the protein CTSSDDRSQPQHF.

On this clonotype: At one end, the junction sequence differs from germline, possibly due to a read error. V is TRBV11-3 and J is TRBJ2-1; 9 nucleotides match TRBD2. This CDR3 comprises 18 residues. Looked up from germline, CDR1 is SGHNT and CDR2 is YENEEA. The CDR3 spells CASSLGQGGRAGYYDQFF. The CDR3 DNA is TGTGCCAGCAGCTTAGGTCAAGGCGGGAGGGCCGGCTATTATGACCAGTTCTTC.

About this clonotype itself: The CDR3 end shows no conserved phenylalanine or tryptophan, and so a read error is likely. The DNA is omitted, as the CDR3 cannot be located on it reliably, and the CDR3 follows TCRdb's listing. The genes are TRBV11-2 and TRBJ2-5; the tabulated D call, TRBD1, remains unverified against the DNA. The CDR3 sequence runs 14 residues, both termini included. The germline gives CDR1 SGHAT, CDR2 FQNNGV. The chain's CDR3 is CASSLEGQAGGQYL.

This clonotype was seen ten or more times. This sequence joins TRBV11-2 and TRBJ2-7, with 8 bases that match TRBD2. The CDR3 loop spans 16 amino acids. The germline gives CDR1 SGHAT, CDR2 FQNNGV. The J segment lost 3 bases and the V segment lost 3 bases, leaving 10 bases of the junction unmatched. CDR3: CASSLSGPGGLYEQYF. The CDR3, as DNA: TGTGCCAGCAGCTTGTCGGGTCCGGGAGGGCTCTACGAGCAGTACTTC. The whole variable domain, filled in from reference TRBV11-2 and TRBJ2-7, reads EAGVAQSPRYKIIEKRQSVAFWCNPISGHATLYWYQQILGQGPKLLIQFQNNGVVDDSQLPKDRFSAERLKGVDSTLKIQPAKLEDSAVYLCASSLSGPGGLYEQYFGPGTRLTVT.